One sample yielded the 18 T cell receptor beta chains listed below, sequenced in a study of siplizumab effects on memory and regulatory T cells. The repertoire was sequenced with immunoSEQ multiplex PCR; TCRdb's copy has only in-frame clones and lacks some. This sample yields over 65,000 clones, of which 90% to 95% are seen a single time; roughly 5% belongs to the top ten. The specimen sequenced was CD8+ T cells sorted from blood. These receptor sequences come from a human donor in good health.

This chain connects TRBV19 to TRBJ2-6; no clear D gene. V was pared by 1 base and J by 1 base, with 5 bases between. Germline CDR1 reads LNHDA; CDR2 reads SQIVND (reference sequence). The CDR3 spans 15 residues. CDR3 region: CASSIAISGANVLTF. Here the CDR3 DNA reads TGTGCCAGTAGTATAGCCATTTCTGGGGCCAACGTCCTGACTTTC.

J is TRBJ2-1 and V is TRBV9, with a weak D call TRBD2 (5 bases). The CDR3 runs 14 residues. In germline, CDR1 is SGDLS, CDR2 YYNGEE. Trimming cost V 3 bases and J 0 bases, with 7 bases left between them. CDR3 sequence: CASSGESSYNEQFF. CDR3 bases: TGTGCCAGCAGCGGGGAGAGCTCCTACAATGAGCAGTTCTTC.

The rearrangement uses TRBV19 and TRBJ2-1; D is undetermined. Trimming stripped 3 bases from V and 3 bases from J, with 12 bases between. This CDR3 contains 15 residues. Germline CDR1 and CDR2: LNHDA and SQIVND (reference sequence). Here the CDR3 reads CASSIAANYYNEQFF. In DNA form, the CDR3 reads TGTGCCAGTAGTATCGCCGCTAACTACTACAATGAGCAGTTCTTC.

The V and J genes are TRBV11-2 and TRBJ2-1, with D maybe TRBD1 (6 bases). The CDR3 covers 13 residues. With 10 bases removed from V and 4 bases from J, the gap between germline ends came to 14 bases. CDR1 is SGHAT, CDR2 FQNNGV, per germline. CDR3 bases: TGTGCCACCCGGGCAGGGGTGTACAATGAGCAGTTCTTC. Translating gives CATRAGVYNEQFF. Full variable domain (remainder filled in from reference TRBV11-2 and TRBJ2-1): EAGVAQSPRYKIIEKRQSVAFWCNPISGHATLYWYQQILGQGPKLLIQFQNNGVVDDSQLPKDRFSAERLKGVDSTLKIQPAKLEDSAVYLCATRAGVYNEQFFGPGTRLTVL.

This clone was picked up one time. The chain carries TRBV4-1 and TRBJ2-7; 10 nucleotides match TRBD2. V was pared by 1 base and J by 3 bases, with 3 bases of the junction left unmatched. Germline V gene lookup returns CDR1 MGHRA and CDR2 YSYEKL. CDR3 length: 15 amino acids. Here the CDR3 reads CASSQVTSGNYEQYF. CDR3 DNA sequence: TGCGCCAGCAGCCAAGTAACTAGCGGGAACTACGAGCAGTACTTC.

The V and J genes are TRBV29-1 and TRBJ2-2; 8 bases line up with TRBD2. This CDR3 comprises 13 residues. V was pared by 6 bases and J by 5 bases, with 5 bases of the junction left unmatched. Germline-derived CDR1 and CDR2 are SQVTM and ANQGSEA. CDR3 in amino acids: CSVPGGRTGELFF. The CDR3, as DNA: TGCAGCGTGCCGGGGGGGCGTACCGGGGAGCTGTTTTTT.

The J gene is TRBJ1-1, the V gene TRBV7-3; possible D gene TRBD1, 5 bases. Germline-derived CDR1 and CDR2 are SGHTA and FQGTGA. The CDR3 length is 17 residues. Trimming removed 2 bases at V and 1 base at J, with 17 bases between. The CDR3 sequence: CASSLSGLSPGNTEAFF. The CDR3 bases are TGTGCCAGCAGCTTATCGGGACTCTCACCGGGGAACACTGAAGCTTTCTTT.

This clone was observed a single time. The chain is built from TRBV5-5 and TRBJ2-1; a possible D gene is TRBD2 (6 bases). This CDR3 spans 11 amino acids. Looked up from germline, CDR1 is SGHKS and CDR2 is YYEKEE (reference sequence). The V end lost 4 bases, the J end lost 13 bases, and 12 bases lay between the germline ends. The CDR3: CASSGGTDQFF. CDR3 coding DNA: TGTGCCAGCAGCGGAGGGACCGATCAGTTCTTC.

This chain connects TRBV25-1 to TRBJ2-7; D is unclear. CDR1 and CDR2 (germline): MGHDK, SYGVNS. This CDR3 has 11 amino acids. V was pared by 4 bases and J by 5 bases, with 6 bases between. Written as DNA, the CDR3 is TGTGCCAGCAGTGTACTGGACGAGCAGTACTTC. It is translated as CASSVLDEQYF.

V gene TRBV27 combines with J gene TRBJ2-3, with TRBD2 matching 10 bases. The length of the CDR3 is 16 residues. Germline V gives CDR1 MNHEY, CDR2 SMNVEV (reference sequence). Germline trimming cut 7 bases from V and 3 bases from J; bases unmatched to any gene: 10. The CDR3 here is CASNPAGGLLTDTQYF. The CDR3 region has the DNA TGTGCCAGCAACCCAGCGGGGGGGCTTTTGACAGATACGCAGTATTTT.

The V gene is TRBV5-6, the J gene TRBJ2-7; 9 bases are shared with TRBD2. Germline CDR1 reads SGHDT; CDR2 reads YYEEEE. V lost 2 bases and J lost 3; bases outside the gene matches: 3. The CDR3 is made up of 14 amino acids. The CDR3 region is CASSLGSGSYEQYF. Here the CDR3 DNA reads TGTGCCAGCAGCTTAGGTAGCGGGAGCTACGAGCAGTACTTC.

This chain links TRBV6-1 with TRBJ1-2; D is undetermined. The CDR3 extends over 14 amino acids. V dropped 10 bases and J dropped 3 bases, with 18 bases sitting between them. Germline V gives CDR1 MNHNS, CDR2 SASEGT. The CDR3 region is CATSIELTYYGYTF. CDR3 bases: TGTGCCACCTCGATCGAGCTCACATACTATGGCTACACCTTC.

The rearrangement links TRBV5-5 to TRBJ2-7; 8 bases align to TRBD1. CDR1 and CDR2 (germline): SGHKS, YYEKEE (reference sequence). The CDR3 is made up of 15 amino acids. J lost 4 bases, V lost 5 bases, and 11 bases had no gene match. The CDR3 protein is CASSTAGTGLYEQYF. DNA of the CDR3: TGTGCCAGCAGTACCGCCGGGACAGGACTTTACGAGCAGTACTTC.

The chain combines TRBV11-1 with TRBJ2-7; D gene uncertain. Germline CDR1 SGHAT, CDR2 FQDESV (reference sequence). V dropped 1 base and J dropped 2 bases, with 9 bases sitting between them. CDR3 length equals 14 residues. CDR3 sequence: CASSLGQTPYEQYF. CDR3 DNA: TGTGCCAGCAGCTTAGGGCAGACTCCCTACGAGCAGTACTTC.

The chain recombines TRBV7-9 with TRBJ2-1; D remains unclear. V lost 5 bases to trimming and J lost 3 bases, with 17 bases between them. This CDR3 is built from 16 residues. CDR1 and CDR2 (germline): SEHNR, FQNEAQ (reference sequence). The CDR3 sequence: CASSPAYFGDYNEQFF. For the CDR3, the DNA is TGTGCCAGCAGCCCCGCTTATTTTGGGGACTACAATGAGCAGTTCTTC.

This rearrangement joins TRBV28 to TRBJ2-7; D is possibly TRBD1 or TRBD2 (5 bases each). Germline CDR1 MDHEN, CDR2 SYDVKM. The CDR3 spans 13 residues. Trimming shortened V by 3 bases and J by 3 bases, and 9 bases separated the two germline ends. CDR3 sequence: CASSFSGRYEQYF. The CDR3, as DNA: TGTGCCAGCAGTTTCTCGGGGCGCTACGAGCAGTACTTC.

This rearrangement joins TRBV19 to TRBJ2-1, with D uncertain. Between the trimmed V and J ends, which lost 3 bases and 9 bases, there was a span of 9 bases. There are 12 residues in the CDR3. CDR1 and CDR2 (germline): LNHDA, SQIVND (reference sequence). CDR3 residues: CASSMDEVEQFF. CDR3 nucleotides: TGTGCCAGTAGTATGGACGAGGTTGAGCAGTTCTTC.

This clone came up once. The chain recombines TRBV7-3 with TRBJ2-3; a possible D gene is TRBD2 (6 bases). CDR1 SGHTA and CDR2 FQGTGA come from the germline V gene. The CDR3 covers 14 residues. Trimming took 5 bases from V and 4 from J, leaving 13 bases between them. The CDR3 coding sequence is TGTGCCAGCAGCCCCATGCTAGCGCCAGATACGCAGTATTTT. Translated: CASSPMLAPDTQYF.